Shown below are 20 T cell receptor beta chains from a single sample sequenced in a study of blood T cell repertoires in COVID-19. Assay: immunoSEQ multiplex PCR; the TCRdb copy retains only in-frame clones and omits some. The sample yields 45,000 to 65,000 clones, 81% seen once. The sequencing input was peripheral blood. The receptors shown here come from a woman older than 75 with COVID-19, enrolled during active disease.

The chain carries TRBV6-1 and TRBJ2-1; 7 nucleotides agree with TRBD2. This CDR3 has 16 amino acids. The V gene's germline CDR1 is MNHNS and CDR2 SASEGT. V shed 1 base and J 6 bases; nucleotides not matched to a gene: 9. CDR3 nucleotide sequence: TGTGCCAGCAGTGAAGTGGGCGGGAGAGGTCGCAATGAGCAGTTCTTC. Protein product: CASSEVGGRGRNEQFF.

This sequence joins TRBV5-1 and TRBJ2-7; D may be TRBD2 (5 bases). V was clipped by 0 bases and J by 4 bases, with 11 bases between them. The CDR3 runs 14 residues. Per the germline V gene, CDR1 is SGHRS and CDR2 is YFSETQ. The DNA for the CDR3 is TGCGCCAGCAGCTTGGTGTCGGGGATGTACGAGCAGTACTTC. This sequence encodes CASSLVSGMYEQYF.

The chain carries TRBV19 and TRBJ2-5; the D gene is possibly TRBD2 (6 bases). The length of the CDR3 is 16 residues. Germline V gene sequence: CDR1 LNHDA, CDR2 SQIVND (reference sequence). V lost 3 bases and J lost 5, with 19 bases in between. CDR3 amino acids: CASSIRLAEVGETQYF. The CDR3 bases are TGTGCCAGTAGTATCCGATTAGCGGAGGTGGGCGAGACCCAGTACTTC.

This chain joins TRBV5-1 and TRBJ2-7; TRBD2 is a possible D gene (6 bases). Germline V gene data show CDR1 as SGHRS and CDR2 as YFSETQ. The CDR3 has 13 residues. V dropped 0 bases and J dropped 6 bases, with 10 bases sitting between them. The CDR3, as DNA: TGCGCCAGCAGCTTGGCCGCGGGGTTCGAGCAGTACTTC. It encodes CASSLAAGFEQYF.

In this sample, this clone turned up once. V is TRBV5-4 and J is TRBJ2-7; 16 positions match TRBD2. The germline V gene encodes CDR1 SGHNT and CDR2 YYREEE (reference sequence). The CDR3 is made up of 17 amino acids. Trimming took 4 bases from V and 6 from J; bases not matched to a gene: 10. The CDR3 sequence is CASSPGLAGGPSGEQYF. CDR3 DNA: TGTGCCAGCAGCCCGGGACTAGCGGGAGGGCCCTCGGGCGAGCAGTACTTC.

The V gene is TRBV24-1, the J gene TRBJ2-7; 9 bases agree with TRBD1. Germline V gives CDR1 KGHDR, CDR2 SFDVKD. CDR3 length: 12 residues. Losses at the gene ends were 9 bases for V and 6 bases for J; bases not matched to a gene: 5. The CDR3 DNA reads TGTGCCACCGGGACAGGGATGGCCGAGCAGTACTTC. Its protein product is CATGTGMAEQYF.

The gene calls are TRBV4-1 and TRBJ2-7, with 14 bases that match TRBD2. V shed 4 bases and J 5 bases; nucleotides not matched to a gene: 7. CDR1 MGHRA and CDR2 YSYEKL come from the germline V gene. CDR3 length: 16 amino acids. CDR3 in DNA: TGCGCCAGCAGCCCTCCGGGGACTAGCGGGAGAAACGAGCAGTACTTC. Translating it yields CASSPPGTSGRNEQYF.

The V call is TRBV29-1, the J call TRBJ2-7; a weak D match, TRBD1 (6 bases). This CDR3 is built from 12 residues. Germline lookup yields CDR1 SQVTM and CDR2 ANQGSEA. Trimming stripped 6 bases from V and 5 bases from J, with 14 bases between. The CDR3 loop is CSVQGSSHEQYF. CDR3 nucleotide sequence: TGCAGCGTCCAGGGGAGCAGTCACGAGCAGTACTTC.

The chain recombines TRBV5-1 with TRBJ2-2; TRBD1 agrees at 10 bases. Trimming removed 3 bases from V and 4 bases from J; junction bases left unmatched: 3. Germline CDR1 reads SGHRS; CDR2 reads YFSETQ. CDR3 length: 15 amino acids. This chain's CDR3 is CASSYGTGATGELFF. Here the CDR3 DNA reads TGCGCCAGCAGCTACGGGACAGGGGCCACCGGGGAGCTGTTTTTT. Complete variable domain (other parts from reference TRBV5-1 and TRBJ2-2): KAGVTQTPRYLIKTRGQQVTLSCSPISGHRSVSWYQQTPGQGLQFLFEYFSETQRNKGNFPGRFSGRQFSNSRSEMNVSTLELGDSALYLCASSYGTGATGELFFGEGSRLTVL.

The chain combines TRBV7-6 with TRBJ1-3, with D perhaps TRBD1 (5 bases). This CDR3 spans 14 amino acids. Germline CDR1 and CDR2: SGHVS and FNYEAQ. V gave up 1 base and J gave up 2 bases, with 6 bases separating them. CDR3 sequence reads: CASSLGGPGNTIYF. CDR3 DNA: TGTGCCAGCAGCTTAGGGGGCCCTGGAAACACCATATATTTT.

The V and J genes are TRBV7-6 and TRBJ1-2, with TRBD1 identical over 10 bases. The V gene's germline CDR1 is SGHVS and CDR2 FNYEAQ. The CDR3 is 15 residues long. The V and J ends lost 5 bases and 3 bases, in that order; junction bases with no gene match: 6. CDR3 loop: CASSHGQGGDYGYTF. DNA for the CDR3: TGTGCCAGCAGCCATGGACAGGGGGGGGACTATGGCTACACCTTC.

The chain carries TRBV13 and TRBJ2-7; TRBD2 agrees at 14 bases. This CDR3 is 15 amino acids long. Germline trimming cut 4 bases from V and 3 bases from J; bases unmatched to any gene: 2. Germline V gene sequence: CDR1 PRHDT, CDR2 FYEKMQ (reference sequence). The DNA for the CDR3 is TGTGCCAGCAGCTCCGGGACTAGCGGGAGCTACGAGCAGTACTTC. Protein product: CASSSGTSGSYEQYF.

The chain joins TRBV19 to TRBJ1-5; D is undetermined. V lost 4 bases, J lost 1 base, and 5 bases lay in between. Germline loops: CDR1 LNHDA, CDR2 SQIVND (reference sequence). The CDR3 extends over 13 amino acids. Here the CDR3 reads CASSTVSNQPQHF. The CDR3 nucleotides are TGTGCCAGTAGTACTGTGAGCAATCAGCCCCAGCATTTT.

This clone has just a few counts. V is TRBV27 and J is TRBJ1-5, with 9 bases lining up with TRBD1. After removal of 3 bases from V and 5 bases from J, the junction contained 8 bases not matched to a gene. The germline gives CDR1 MNHEY, CDR2 SMNVEV (reference sequence). The CDR3 runs 16 residues. CDR3 bases: TGTGCCAGCAGTTTCCTAGGGACAGGGTCTGATCAGCCCCAGCATTTT. This codes for CASSFLGTGSDQPQHF.

The rearrangement links TRBV28 to TRBJ1-1, with D tentatively TRBD1 (5 bases). This CDR3 comprises 15 residues. The V gene lost 7 bases and the J gene lost 1 base, with 16 bases spanning the gap. CDR1 is MDHEN and CDR2 is SYDVKM in the germline V gene. In DNA form, the CDR3 reads TGTGCCAGCACCACAGGCCAGGGTTGGAACACTGAAGCTTTCTTT. It encodes CASTTGQGWNTEAFF.

The chain has TRBV2 and TRBJ2-7; 9 bases match TRBD1. The CDR3 spans 13 residues. After removal of 8 bases from V and 2 bases from J, the junction contained 4 bases not matched to a gene. Germline CDR1 and CDR2: SNHLY and FYNNEI. In DNA, the CDR3 is TGTGCCAGCCAGAGACAGGGGGCCTACGAGCAGTACTTC. Amino acid sequence: CASQRQGAYEQYF.

In its sample, this clone was seen once. V gene TRBV27 combines with J gene TRBJ2-3, with TRBD2 identical over 7 bases. Germline CDR1 MNHEY, CDR2 SMNVEV (reference sequence). The V and J ends lost 7 bases and 2 bases, in that order; junction bases with no gene match: 6. The CDR3 extends over 14 amino acids. The CDR3 nucleotides are TGTGCCAGCAAGCCAGCGGGGTACACAGATACGCAGTATTTT. Its translation: CASKPAGYTDTQYF.

The V call is TRBV28, the J call TRBJ2-3; perhaps TRBD2 as D (5 bases). Germline V gene sequence: CDR1 MDHEN, CDR2 SYDVKM. The V gene lost 5 bases and the J gene lost 5 bases, with 20 bases spanning the gap. This CDR3 has 16 amino acids. In DNA, the CDR3 is TGTGCCAGCAGTCTAGCCCGGGAACTGAGTTTAGATACGCAGTATTTT. This sequence encodes CASSLARELSLDTQYF.

The V gene is TRBV28, the J gene TRBJ2-7; the match to TRBD2 covers 9 bases. V lost 2 bases, J lost 4 bases, and 6 bases stayed unmatched. Germline V gene lookup returns CDR1 MDHEN and CDR2 SYDVKM. The CDR3 totals 15 residues. DNA of the CDR3: TGTGCCAGCAGTTTAGTGTCTAGCGGGATATACGAGCAGTACTTC. It is translated as CASSLVSSGIYEQYF.

This chain's CDR3 is CASSLGYANNEQFF. CDR3 DNA: TGTGCCAGCAGCTTAGGATACGCGAACAATGAGCAGTTCTTC. V is TRBV7-2 and J is TRBJ2-1; D unclear. Germline assignment: CDR1 SGHTA and CDR2 FQGNSA. The CDR3 spans 14 residues. V dropped 1 base and J dropped 5 bases, with 9 bases sitting between them.